One sample yielded the 29 T cell receptor beta chains listed below, sequenced in a study of Graves' ophthalmopathy and Graves' hyperthyroidism. The sequenced template was RNA, covering the TCR beta CDR3 region. First-round RT-PCR employed HTBI primers, with a second-round multiplex PCR after it. TCRdb reprocessed the multiplex PCR reads via MiXCR and lists one record per CDR3 protein. The sample holds about 1.2 million distinct CDR3 sequences; about 36% are singletons and the top ten take over 8.5%. Sequenced: peripheral blood or thyroid tissue (not recorded which). These TCRs come from an adult man with Graves' hyperthyroidism.

Comments on this clonotype: No conserved phenylalanine or tryptophan is present at the end of the CDR3, so a read error is the likely explanation. The CDR3 here is CATSRDGSPLHL. CDR3 nucleotide sequence: TGTGCCACCAGCAGAGACGGTTCACCCCTCCACCTT. The rearrangement uses TRBV15 and TRBJ1-6; D uncertain. Germline V gene lookup returns CDR1 LNHNV and CDR2 YYDKDF (reference sequence). The CDR3 spans 12 residues. V lost 0 bases and J 9 bases, leaving 3 bases between the germline ends.

This clonotype was picked up many times. The gene calls are TRBV13 and TRBJ2-7; maybe TRBD2 (6 bases). Germline V CDR1 and CDR2: PRHDT, FYEKMQ (reference sequence). The CDR3 consists of 14 residues. V lost 5 bases and J 3 bases, leaving 14 bases between the germline ends. In DNA, the CDR3 is TGTGCCAGCAGCCCCGGCGGGGTGAGCTACGAGCAGTACTTC. Protein product: CASSPGGVSYEQYF.

The CDR3 nucleotides are TGTGCCAGTAGTATTCTGGGACAGGGTGTCTCTGGAAACACCATATATTTT. Its translation: CASSILGQGVSGNTIYF. The chain employs TRBV19 and TRBJ1-3; 9 bases map to TRBD1. The V gene end was trimmed by 3 bases and the J gene end by 0 bases; junction bases not matched to a gene: 6. Germline V gene sequence: CDR1 LNHDA, CDR2 SQIVND (reference sequence). The CDR3 has 17 amino acids.

In this sample, this clonotype turned up many times. This chain links TRBV6-6 with TRBJ2-5, with 10 bases that match TRBD2. V trimming: 5 bases; J trimming: 2 bases; junction bases outside the gene matches: 5. CDR1 and CDR2 from the germline V gene are MNHNY and SVGAGI (reference sequence). This CDR3 has 15 amino acids. For the CDR3, the DNA is TGTGCCAGCAGTAAATCTAGCGGGAGTCAAGAGACCCAGTACTTC. Its translation is CASSKSSGSQETQYF.

There are a few counts of this clonotype. A much bigger clone sits one base away, suggesting this may be a read error. The chain couples TRBV7-9 to TRBJ1-1; D remains unclear. Germline CDR1 SEHNR, CDR2 FQNEAQ (reference sequence). The CDR3 covers 15 residues. V was trimmed by 4 bases and J by 5 bases, leaving 17 bases between them. The CDR3 here is CASSSETRPLTEAFF. The CDR3 DNA is TGTGCCAGCAGCTCAGAGACAAGACCTCTAACTGAAGCTTTCTTT.

A remark on this clonotype: Relative to the germline gene, one junction end is altered; a read error may explain this. This sequence joins TRBV6-2 or TRBV6-3 and TRBJ1-1; no definite D call. Germline lookup yields CDR1 MNHEY and CDR2 SVGEGT. This CDR3 is built from 11 residues. The CDR3 spells CASSNFWQDHF. CDR3 sequence (DNA): TGTGCCAGCAGCAATTTTTGGCAGGACCACTTT.

The V and J genes are TRBV20-1 and TRBJ1-1, with D unresolved. This CDR3 has 11 amino acids. V lost 5 bases and J 11 bases, leaving 15 bases between the germline ends. Germline V gene lookup returns CDR1 DFQATT and CDR2 SNEGSKA (reference sequence). CDR3 residues: CSADRGSGAFF. The CDR3 DNA sequence: TGCAGTGCTGACCGGGGAAGTGGGGCTTTCTTT.

This rearrangement joins TRBV9 to TRBJ1-6, with 9 positions matching TRBD1. The CDR3 is made up of 15 amino acids. With V trimmed by 0 bases and J by 8 bases, 3 bases remained unmatched. CDR1 is SGDLS, CDR2 YYNGEE, per germline. The CDR3 nucleotides read TGTGCCAGCAGCGTAGCTTGGACAGGGGATTCACCCCTCCACTTT. Protein: CASSVAWTGDSPLHF.

About this clonotype: One base away lies a much larger clone, so this may be a sequencing read error. The CDR3 sequence is CSATKRGTGRATQYF. CDR3 nucleotide sequence: TGCAGTGCCACGAAACGCGGGACCGGGCGAGCGACCCAGTACTTC. J is TRBJ2-5 and V is TRBV20-1; TRBD2 is a possible D gene (6 bases). CDR1 and CDR2 from the germline V gene are DFQATT and SNEGSKA (reference sequence). V was clipped by 6 bases and J by 7 bases, with 24 bases between them. This CDR3 contains 15 residues.

This chain uses TRBV7-8 with TRBJ1-4; tentatively, D is TRBD1 (5 bases). Germline CDR1 reads SGHVS; CDR2 reads FQNEAQ. V gave up 10 bases and J gave up 2 bases, with 26 bases separating them. The CDR3 is 18 amino acids. The CDR3 DNA sequence: TGTGCCAACAGTTACGCCCGACCTCAGGGATCGACTAATGAAAAACTGTTTTTT. This sequence encodes CANSYARPQGSTNEKLFF.

The genes are TRBV7-2 and TRBJ1-1, with D unclear. Germline V lookup: CDR1 SGHTA, CDR2 FQGNSA. The CDR3 length is 14 residues. Trimming left V 3 bases short and J 5 bases short, with 13 bases between. CDR3 coding DNA: TGTGCCAGCAGCTTTAATCGGGCCCAGACTGAAGCTTTCTTT. This encodes CASSFNRAQTEAFF.

This clonotype was counted at least ten times. Since a much larger clone is just one base distant, this may be a read error. The V gene is TRBV5-1, the J gene TRBJ1-6; 10 nucleotides line up with TRBD1. V was pared by 4 bases and J by 5 bases, with 3 bases of the junction left unmatched. The CDR3 contains 15 residues. The germline gives CDR1 SGHRS, CDR2 YFSETQ. CDR3 loop: CASSTGTGDNSPLHF. In nucleotides, the CDR3 is TGCGCCAGCAGCACCGGGACAGGGGATAATTCACCCCTCCACTTT.

This clonotype has at least ten counts. The rearrangement links TRBV15 to TRBJ2-7, with 8 bases matching TRBD1. CDR1 is LNHNV and CDR2 is YYDKDF in the germline V gene (reference sequence). With V trimmed by 0 bases and J by 5 bases, 6 bases remained unmatched. The CDR3 sequence is 15 residues long. In DNA, the CDR3 is TGTGCCACCAGCAGAGATCTACAGGGGGTCAACGAGCAGTACTTC. Protein: CATSRDLQGVNEQYF.

The chain employs TRBV12-3 or TRBV12-4 and TRBJ1-3; D not certain. The CDR3 extends over 17 amino acids. V gave up 0 bases and J gave up 4 bases, with 16 bases separating them. The CDR3 loop is CASSLAVGQRMGNTIYF. The CDR3 DNA sequence: TGTGCCAGCAGTTTAGCGGTTGGGCAGAGGATGGGAAACACCATATATTTT.

The chain is built from TRBV20-1 and TRBJ1-6; maybe TRBD1 (6 bases). Germline CDR1 reads DFQATT; CDR2 reads SNEGSKA (reference sequence). The CDR3 runs to 14 residues. The CDR3 is CSIQGPYGNSPLHF. The CDR3 region has the DNA TGCAGCATACAGGGACCCTATGGCAATTCACCCCTCCACTTT.

This chain joins TRBV12-3 or TRBV12-4 and TRBJ1-5; 8 nucleotides align to TRBD1. With 3 bases clipped from V and 6 bases from J, the junction kept 4 bases outside the gene matches. The CDR3 spans 14 residues. The CDR3 DNA reads as TGTGCCAGCAGTTTCGGACAGGGACTTCAGCCCCAGCATTTT. It translates to CASSFGQGLQPQHF.

For this clonotype: Relative to the germline gene, one junction end is altered; a read error may explain this. For the CDR3, the DNA is TGTGCCAGCGGTGCCGAACAGGGGGGATCCACTGGAGCTTTCTTT. This sequence encodes CASGAEQGGSTGAFF. This rearrangement joins TRBV10-3 to TRBJ1-1; 8 bases are shared with TRBD1. Germline-derived CDR1 and CDR2 are ENHRY and SYGVKD. The CDR3 consists of 15 residues.

The table lists this clonotype with a count of one. Here the CDR3 omits its conserved ending phenylalanine or tryptophan, so a read error is the likely source. The gene calls are TRBV6-5 and TRBJ2-7, with TRBD1 as a possible D gene (6 bases). Per germline, CDR1 MNHEY and CDR2 SVGAGI. This CDR3 has 15 residues. V shed 5 bases and J shed 0 bases, with 14 bases lying between them. CDR3 residues: CASSRTGRDSYEQYL. The CDR3 bases are TGTGCCAGCAGTCGAACAGGGCGAGACTCCTACGAGCAGTACCTC.

At least ten counts were recorded for this clonotype. The chain joins TRBV20-1 to TRBJ1-5; tentative D call: TRBD1 (6 bases). CDR3 length: 14 amino acids. CDR1 is DFQATT, CDR2 SNEGSKA, per germline (reference sequence). Trimming pared 4 bases from V and 5 bases from J, leaving 15 bases between. CDR3 sequence reads: CSATGTTRYQPQHF. CDR3 in DNA: TGCAGTGCTACCGGGACAACGCGGTATCAGCCCCAGCATTTT.

As to this clonotype: Likely a read error: the CDR3 ends without its conserved phenylalanine or tryptophan. This chain connects TRBV15 to TRBJ1-1; unclear D gene. Germline CDR1 and CDR2: LNHNV and YYDKDF (reference sequence). The length of the CDR3 is 14 residues. The CDR3 loop reads CASGLGAKGTEAFL. Written as DNA, the CDR3 is TGTGCTAGTGGTTTGGGAGCCAAGGGCACTGAAGCTTTCCTT.

This clonotype was seen at least ten times. V is TRBV7-9 and J is TRBJ1-5; 9 bases align to TRBD1. The CDR3 is 17 residues long. Germline assignment: CDR1 SEHNR and CDR2 FQNEAQ (reference sequence). Trimming removed 4 bases from V and 1 base from J; junction bases left unmatched: 8. Here the CDR3 reads CASSSGAGTGSNQPQHF. DNA for the CDR3: TGTGCCAGCAGCTCGGGAGCCGGGACAGGGAGCAATCAGCCCCAGCATTTT. Full variable domain (missing parts from reference TRBV7-9 and TRBJ1-5): DTGVSQNPRHKITKRGQNVTFRCDPISEHNRLYWYRQTLGQGPEFLTYFQNEAQLEKSRLLSDRFSAERPKGSFSTLEIQRTEQGDSAMYLCASSSGAGTGSNQPQHFGDGTRLSIL.

The chain is built from TRBV11-2 and TRBJ2-7; the match to TRBD2 covers 7 bases. J gave up 2 bases and V 5 bases, and 12 bases lay outside the gene matches. Germline assignment: CDR1 SGHAT and CDR2 FQNNGV. This CDR3 comprises 16 residues. CDR3 loop: CASSALTPGGPYEQYF. The CDR3 nucleotides read TGTGCCAGCAGCGCCCTCACCCCGGGGGGACCCTACGAGCAGTACTTC.

As for this clonotype: It may be a read error: a sequence one base away is much more abundant. This rearrangement joins TRBV5-5 to TRBJ1-2, with a tentative D call TRBD1 (5 bases). From germline, CDR1 is SGHKS and CDR2 YYEKEE (reference sequence). V lost 3 bases to trimming and J lost 4 bases, with 10 bases between them. CDR3 length: 13 amino acids. The CDR3 DNA is TGTGCCAGCAGCTGGGGGGGTGTCTATGGCTACACCTTC. Its translation is CASSWGGVYGYTF.

The CDR3 protein is CASTMGVGGSSYEQYF. As DNA, the CDR3 is TGTGCCAGCACCATGGGGGTAGGAGGAAGCTCCTACGAGCAGTACTTC. V and J are TRBV12-3 or TRBV12-4 and TRBJ2-7, with D perhaps being TRBD1 or TRBD2 (5 bases each). V gave up 7 bases and J gave up 0 bases, with 19 bases separating them. This CDR3 region has 16 residues.

This rearrangement joins TRBV7-9 to TRBJ2-7, with 14 bases matching TRBD2. This CDR3 has 16 amino acids. Per germline, CDR1 SEHNR and CDR2 FQNEAQ (reference sequence). Germline trimming cut 4 bases from V and 5 bases from J; bases unmatched to any gene: 7. The CDR3 DNA reads as TGTGCCAGCAGCTCAAGGACTAGCGGGAGGTACGACGAGCAGTACTTC. It encodes CASSSRTSGRYDEQYF. Full variable domain (remainder filled in from reference TRBV7-9 and TRBJ2-7): DTGVSQNPRHKITKRGQNVTFRCDPISEHNRLYWYRQTLGQGPEFLTYFQNEAQLEKSRLLSDRFSAERPKGSFSTLEIQRTEQGDSAMYLCASSSRTSGRYDEQYFGPGTRLTVT.

This clonotype was recorded many times. The genes are TRBV20-1 and TRBJ2-6, with 7 bases fitting TRBD1. With V trimmed by 2 bases and J by 5 bases, 12 bases remained unmatched. CDR1 is DFQATT and CDR2 is SNEGSKA in the germline V gene (reference sequence). This CDR3 contains 17 residues. The CDR3 protein is CSARNSGTAGRANVLTF. CDR3 DNA: TGCAGTGCTAGAAACTCCGGGACAGCTGGTAGGGCCAACGTCCTGACTTTC.

This clonotype was observed at least ten times. V is TRBV10-3 and J is TRBJ1-4, with 9 bases identical to TRBD1. CDR3 size: 14 residues. In germline, CDR1 is ENHRY, CDR2 SYGVKD. V was clipped by 11 bases and J by 6 bases; unmatched bases: 10. The CDR3 DNA reads TGTGCCGTCCGGGGACAGGGTTCGGATGAAAAACTGTTTTTT. The encoded protein is CAVRGQGSDEKLFF.

The rearrangement uses TRBV7-9 and TRBJ1-4, with a tentative D call TRBD1 (5 bases). The CDR3 covers 12 residues. Trimming left V 6 bases short and J 8 bases short, with 10 bases between. Germline V gene data show CDR1 as SEHNR and CDR2 as FQNEAQ (reference sequence). The DNA for the CDR3 is TGTGCCAGCAGGGGGCACGAAGAAAAACTGTTTTTT. Amino acid sequence: CASRGHEEKLFF.

The table lists this clonotype with a few counts. The V and J genes are TRBV7-2 and TRBJ2-5; weak D call: TRBD2 (6 bases). Trimming removed 2 bases from V and 3 bases from J, with 19 bases in between. The CDR3 has 17 amino acids. Germline V gives CDR1 SGHTA, CDR2 FQGNSA. CDR3: CASSLRPTAGSKETQYF. In DNA, the CDR3 is TGTGCCAGCAGCTTACGGCCGACGGCGGGGTCTAAAGAGACCCAGTACTTC.